Following are 17 T cell receptor beta chains from one sample sequenced in a study of blood T cell repertoires in COVID-19. This table comes from immunoSEQ multiplex PCR, and its TCRdb copy is limited to in-frame clones, with some not included. The sample shows hundreds of thousands of clones, 86% of them seen only once. The sequenced sample consisted of peripheral blood. The receptor set was obtained from a woman aged 65 to 85 with COVID-19, enrolled during active disease.

The chain links TRBV6-2 or TRBV6-3 to TRBJ2-3; 8 positions match TRBD2. After removal of 5 bases from V and 3 bases from J, the junction contained 13 bases not matched to a gene. Germline V gene data show CDR1 as MNHEY and CDR2 as SVGEGT. This CDR3 has 17 residues. Here the CDR3 DNA reads TGTGCCAGCAGTCCGACCTTAGCGGGGACTACTACAGATACGCAGTATTTT. Translation gives CASSPTLAGTTTDTQYF.

The chain employs TRBV18 and TRBJ1-3, with D possibly matching TRBD1 (6 bases). Germline lookup yields CDR1 KGHSH and CDR2 LQKENI. This CDR3 has 13 amino acids. The V end was cut by 3 bases, the J end by 4 bases, with 7 bases between. CDR3 sequence (DNA): TGTGCCAGCTCACCTGACAGGGGAAACACCATATATTTT. Translating it yields CASSPDRGNTIYF.

The count of this clone is one. CDR3 residues: CASSSLQGGYGYTF. CDR3 sequence (DNA): TGTGCCAGCAGTAGCCTCCAGGGAGGCTATGGCTACACCTTC. J is TRBJ1-2 and V is TRBV6-2 or TRBV6-3; D is possibly TRBD1 (5 bases). In germline, CDR1 is MNHEY, CDR2 SVGEGT. This CDR3 spans 14 amino acids. Trimming stripped 5 bases from V and 4 bases from J, with 14 bases between.

Comments on this clone: Different DNA sequences within this sample yield the same CDR3. The rearrangement joins TRBV18 to TRBJ2-3; D is unclear. The CDR3 has 13 residues. Trimming cost V 3 bases and J 0 bases, with 4 bases left between them. CDR1 and CDR2 from the germline V gene are KGHSH and LQKENI. CDR3 DNA sequence: TGTGCCAGCTCACCGGGCAGCACAGATACGCAGTATTTT. It yields the protein CASSPGSTDTQYF.

The DNA of the CDR3 is TGCGCCAGCAGGTCGGGGGGTCGCGAGCAGTACTTC. Translated, it gives CASRSGGREQYF. The chain uses TRBV23-1 and TRBJ2-7; 7 bases map to TRBD2. TRBV23-1 is an ORF for which the function is uncertain. The CDR3 is 12 amino acids. V lost 6 bases to trimming and J lost 6 bases; unmatched junction nucleotides: 5.

J is TRBJ1-1 and V is TRBV19, with 7 bases fitting TRBD1. The CDR3 covers 14 residues. Germline trimming cut 3 bases from V and 2 bases from J; bases unmatched to any gene: 3. In germline, CDR1 is LNHDA, CDR2 SQIVND (reference sequence). As DNA, the CDR3 is TGTGCCAGTAGTATGAGAGGGGGCAACACTGAAGCTTTCTTT. Its protein product is CASSMRGGNTEAFF.

The rearrangement uses TRBV3-1 (or the pseudogene TRBV3-2) and TRBJ1-1, with no clear D. V lost 4 bases to trimming and J lost 5 bases, with 11 bases between them. CDR1 and CDR2 from the germline V gene are LGHDT and YNNKEL (reference sequence). There are 13 residues in the CDR3. In nucleotides, the CDR3 is TGTGCCAGCAGCCTACTAGGAGGGACTGAAGCTTTCTTT. Translated: CASSLLGGTEAFF.

The chain uses TRBV5-1 and TRBJ2-3; TRBD2 matches at 8 bases. The ends lost 2 bases at V and 0 bases at J; junction bases unmatched: 5. In germline, CDR1 is SGHRS, CDR2 YFSETQ. This CDR3 is 16 amino acids long. This chain's CDR3 is CASSFAGGESTDTQYF. Here the CDR3 DNA reads TGCGCCAGCAGCTTTGCGGGGGGCGAGAGCACAGATACGCAGTATTTT.

The rearrangement joins TRBV15 to TRBJ2-3; a possible D gene is TRBD1 (6 bases). Germline values: CDR1 LNHNV, CDR2 YYDKDF (reference sequence). V lost 0 bases, J lost 7 bases, and 11 bases lay in between. This CDR3 has 14 residues. The CDR3 here is CATSRDRTAHTQYF. CDR3 DNA: TGTGCCACCAGCAGAGACCGGACAGCTCATACGCAGTATTTT.

The chain couples TRBV5-1 to TRBJ2-6; 10 bases fit TRBD1. V shed 4 bases and J 3 bases; nucleotides not matched to a gene: 4. The germline CDR1 and CDR2 sequences are SGHRS and YFSETQ. The CDR3 loop spans 16 amino acids. The CDR3 spells CASSTGTGDGANVLTF. The CDR3 DNA is TGCGCCAGCAGCACCGGGACAGGGGATGGGGCCAACGTCCTGACTTTC.

The rearrangement joins TRBV2 to TRBJ1-2, with 10 bases that match TRBD1. Looked up from germline, CDR1 is SNHLY and CDR2 is FYNNEI. The V and J ends lost 4 bases and 3 bases, in that order; junction bases with no gene match: 2. CDR3 length: 14 residues. The CDR3 region is CASSGQGADYGYTF. CDR3 nucleotide sequence: TGTGCCAGCAGTGGACAGGGGGCGGACTATGGCTACACCTTC.

This clone appeared a few times. The CDR3 DNA reads as TGTGCCAGCAGCTATATCCCGGACAATTCCTACGAGCAGTACTTC. It yields the protein CASSYIPDNSYEQYF. The V and J genes are TRBV5-4 and TRBJ2-7; TRBD1 might be the D (5 bases). The CDR3 runs to 15 residues. Deletions cut 3 bases from V and 1 base from J, with 14 bases between. Germline V gives CDR1 SGHNT, CDR2 YYREEE (reference sequence).

This clone is a singleton in its sample. The chain joins TRBV4-1 to TRBJ1-4; no clear D. Germline values: CDR1 MGHRA, CDR2 YSYEKL. The V end lost 6 bases, the J end lost 0 bases, and 8 bases lay between the germline ends. This CDR3 region has 14 residues. CDR3 amino acids: CASRVRATNEKLFF. The CDR3 DNA follows: TGCGCCAGCAGGGTCCGGGCAACTAATGAAAAACTGTTTTTT.

This clone was seen just once. The chain is built from TRBV3-1 (or the pseudogene TRBV3-2) and TRBJ2-5; D might be TRBD2 (6 bases). This CDR3 spans 14 amino acids. The V gene lost 4 bases and the J gene lost 4 bases, with 13 bases spanning the gap. Germline values: CDR1 LGHDT, CDR2 YNNKEL (reference sequence). The CDR3 here is CASSRPGLLETQYF. DNA for the CDR3: TGTGCCAGCAGCCGCCCGGGACTTTTAGAGACCCAGTACTTC.

This clone was counted once. The chain is built from TRBV29-1 and TRBJ2-7; tentatively, D is TRBD1 (5 bases). The CDR3 spans 12 residues. The germline gives CDR1 SQVTM, CDR2 ANQGSEA. V lost 2 bases and J lost 4, with 9 bases in between. For the CDR3, the DNA is TGCAGCGTTGAATTGGGGCTGTACGAGCAGTACTTC. This gives the protein CSVELGLYEQYF.

The genes are TRBV19 and TRBJ1-2; TRBD1 is a possible D gene (5 bases). The CDR3 runs 14 residues. V shed 6 bases and J shed 6 bases, with 17 bases lying between them. The germline V gene has CDR1 LNHDA and CDR2 SQIVND (reference sequence). DNA of the CDR3: TGTGCCAGTAGCGGGGGACGGTCCACTCATGGCTACACCTTC. This encodes CASSGGRSTHGYTF.

To note about this clone: At the DNA level, this CDR3 is encoded by other sequences in the same sample as well. This chain connects TRBV28 to TRBJ1-5, with TRBD1 matching over 9 bases. The CDR3 is made up of 13 amino acids. Germline CDR1 MDHEN, CDR2 SYDVKM. V gave up 6 bases and J gave up 4 bases; unmatched junction bases: 1. CDR3 amino acids: CASRTGGNQPQHF. DNA for the CDR3: TGTGCCAGCAGGACAGGGGGAAATCAGCCCCAGCATTTT.